The T cell receptor beta chain under discussion was sequenced for a study of T cell responses to AZD1222 COVID-19 vaccine. Sequencing was performed with immunoSEQ multiplex PCR; in TCRdb, only in-frame clones are kept and a portion is missing. The sample holds over 120,000 clones, about 92% seen once. Concerning this clone: Its antigen is unknown.

Study results and limitations: There were repertoire samples only from the period after the peak T cell response. A mostly white British donor set with more females was recruited, and clonal diversity was possibly underestimated. Among vaccine-associated CD4 TCRs, coverage spanned spike, with dominance at 160-218 and 743-854.

The CDR3 loop spans 15 amino acids. Germline values: CDR1 MNHEY, CDR2 SMNVEV (reference sequence). The ends were cut back, 6 bases at V and 0 bases at J, with 13 bases in the middle. The chain carries TRBV27 and TRBJ2-3; no clear D. This specimen consisted of peripheral blood, obtained after recovery from COVID-19. This receptor was identified in an adult who had recovered from COVID-19. CDR3 amino acids: CASRLTLASTDTQYF. DNA for the CDR3: TGTGCCAGCAGACTCACTCTGGCCAGCACAGATACGCAGTATTTT.